This TCR beta chain derives from a study of T-cell reconstitution after alpha-beta-depleted transplantation in children. V dropped 1 base and J dropped 3; count of bases not matched to a gene: 9. Germline V gene data show CDR1 as DFQATT and CDR2 as SNEGSKA (reference sequence). CDR3 length equals 16 residues. The TCRbeta library was prepared with unique molecular identifiers. TCRdb re-called the PCR reads with MiXCR, one entry per CDR3 protein. This table has roughly 590,000 distinct CDR3 sequences, around 16% appearing once. The rearrangement uses TRBV20-1 and TRBJ2-7, with 10 bases lining up with TRBD2. The source is a human donor who donated a stem cell graft to a child with acute myeloid leukemia. This specimen was PBMCs from the stem cell graft donor, taken from the stem cell graft. CDR3 sequence reads: CSARGSGLAGVYEQYF. CDR3 bases: TGCAGTGCTAGAGGGTCGGGGCTAGCGGGGGTCTACGAGCAGTACTTC.